This TCR beta chain came from a study of blood T cell repertoires in COVID-19. Study as a whole: Sites in the United States, Italy and Spain provided acute and convalescent COVID-19 samples. T cells, B-cell-depleted T cells, or PBMCs provided the cDNA or gDNA that served as material.

V was shortened by 2 bases and J by 0 bases, with 14 bases between the two germline ends. The CDR3 has 17 residues. Germline V lookup: CDR1 KGHSH, CDR2 LQKENI. Original data processing: Reference gene primer amplification gave nucleated cell count estimates. Clones were read by immunoSEQ multiplex PCR, and TCRdb kept only the in-frame ones, dropping some. That table gives V, J and clone size, and the DNA gave D and trimming. The sample holds fewer than 250,000 clones; approximately 86% are singletons and the top ten take roughly 3%. Sequences were obtained from peripheral blood. The TCR sequence derives from a man in his 60s with acute or convalescent COVID-19. The rearrangement links TRBV18 to TRBJ1-3; D possibly corresponds to TRBD1 (6 bases). CDR3 protein: CASSPSQGLSSGNTIYF. The CDR3 coding sequence is TGTGCCAGCTCACCAAGTCAGGGGTTGAGCTCTGGAAACACCATATATTTT.